This is a list of T cell receptor beta chains from one sample in a study of T cell changes during pregnancy in multiple sclerosis. Produced via immunoSEQ multiplex PCR; TCRdb's table is partial and in-frame only. This repertoire shows tens of thousands of clones, 80% to 95% found once; its top ten account for about 0.99%. The sequenced sample was peripheral blood, obtained after pregnancy. The origin of the receptors is a female donor with multiple sclerosis, enrolled in a pregnancy study. Both conserved end residues are part of each CDR3. The order of the fields is CDR3 protein, J gene, D gene, V gene. The D gene is left open where the match is weak.

CDR3 protein: CASLPRDFRGLTF
J gene: TRBJ1-2
D gene: TRBD1
V gene: TRBV19

CDR3 protein: CASSPGQIWGYGYTF
J gene: TRBJ1-2
D gene: .
V gene: TRBV4-3

CDR3 protein: CASSQKYAEQPQHF
J gene: TRBJ1-5
D gene: .
V gene: TRBV5-8

CDR3 protein: CASSLALSATDTQYF
J gene: TRBJ2-3
D gene: .
V gene: TRBV5-1

CDR3 protein: CASSQVLSTEAFF
J gene: TRBJ1-1
D gene: .
V gene: TRBV4-1

CDR3 protein: CASSRDRAEAFF
J gene: TRBJ1-1
D gene: TRBD1
V gene: TRBV5-1

CDR3 protein: CASSEASGNTGELFF
J gene: TRBJ2-2
D gene: TRBD2
V gene: TRBV6-6

CDR3 protein: CACRGGTEAFF
J gene: TRBJ1-1
D gene: .
V gene: TRBV6-1

CDR3 protein: CSVEGRSYGYTF
J gene: TRBJ1-2
D gene: .
V gene: TRBV29-1

CDR3 protein: CASSLVGRLGGTDTQYF
J gene: TRBJ2-3
D gene: .
V gene: TRBV5-6

CDR3 protein: CAISGGQGLYGYTF
J gene: TRBJ1-2
D gene: TRBD1
V gene: TRBV10-3

CDR3 protein: CASSQDRILNSPLHF
J gene: TRBJ1-6
D gene: .
V gene: TRBV4-3

CDR3 protein: CASSQQMNTEAFF
J gene: TRBJ1-1
D gene: .
V gene: TRBV4-3

CDR3 protein: CASSSGRPRNYGYTF
J gene: TRBJ1-2
D gene: .
V gene: TRBV27

CDR3 protein: CASNLYMNTEAFF
J gene: TRBJ1-1
D gene: .
V gene: TRBV19

CDR3 protein: CASTNGRINEKLFF
J gene: TRBJ1-4
D gene: .
V gene: TRBV23-1

CDR3 protein: CASSVLRTAGGYGYTF
J gene: TRBJ1-2
D gene: .
V gene: TRBV2

CDR3 protein: CASSSRGARNYGYTF
J gene: TRBJ1-2
D gene: .
V gene: TRBV7-3

CDR3 protein: CASRDSGELFF
J gene: TRBJ2-2
D gene: .
V gene: TRBV6-5

CDR3 protein: CASRGRQGDSGNTIYF
J gene: TRBJ1-3
D gene: .
V gene: TRBV27

CDR3 protein: CASSFGTPTGELFF
J gene: TRBJ2-2
D gene: .
V gene: TRBV6-5

CDR3 protein: CASSPLSSRTTGGYTF
J gene: TRBJ1-2
D gene: .
V gene: TRBV7-7

CDR3 protein: CASSLAAGNYNEQFF
J gene: TRBJ2-1
D gene: TRBD2
V gene: TRBV7-3

CDR3 protein: CASSQTSGGGHTQYF
J gene: TRBJ2-3
D gene: TRBD2
V gene: TRBV2

CDR3 protein: CASSLQGGTVGGFYGYTF
J gene: TRBJ1-2
D gene: TRBD1
V gene: TRBV4-3

CDR3 protein: CSVEPLPGEKLFF
J gene: TRBJ1-4
D gene: .
V gene: TRBV29-1

CDR3 protein: CASSLAVGGIPMNTEAFF
J gene: TRBJ1-1
D gene: .
V gene: TRBV5-1

CDR3 protein: CSVGAGAQETQYF
J gene: TRBJ2-5
D gene: .
V gene: TRBV29-1

CDR3 protein: CASSYSTQVYEQYF
J gene: TRBJ2-7
D gene: .
V gene: TRBV6-5

CDR3 protein: CASSNFKTGITDTQYF
J gene: TRBJ2-3
D gene: TRBD1
V gene: TRBV27

CDR3 protein: CASSQDDSERQFF
J gene: TRBJ2-1
D gene: .
V gene: TRBV4-2

CDR3 protein: CASRFTGGAFGSPLHF
J gene: TRBJ1-6
D gene: TRBD1
V gene: TRBV5-4

CDR3 protein: CASRGGLSGAYEQYF
J gene: TRBJ2-7
D gene: .
V gene: TRBV19

CDR3 protein: CASSPRDSINYGYTF
J gene: TRBJ1-2
D gene: TRBD1
V gene: TRBV19

CDR3 protein: CASSVHPQGNYNEQFF
J gene: TRBJ2-1
D gene: .
V gene: TRBV6-1

CDR3 protein: CASSFLGGEDEQFF
J gene: TRBJ2-1
D gene: TRBD2
V gene: TRBV7-3

CDR3 protein: CASSPRGPDTQYF
J gene: TRBJ2-3
D gene: TRBD1
V gene: TRBV7-9

CDR3 protein: CASSLPPGHTSTDTQYF
J gene: TRBJ2-3
D gene: .
V gene: TRBV5-1

CDR3 protein: CASSPRQGPPYF
J gene: TRBJ2-5
D gene: TRBD1
V gene: TRBV2

CDR3 protein: CAISESVGQGGLETQYF
J gene: TRBJ2-5
D gene: TRBD1
V gene: TRBV10-3

CDR3 protein: CASSPRQGDSPLHF
J gene: TRBJ1-6
D gene: .
V gene: TRBV11-2

CDR3 protein: CASRPGTGNQPQHF
J gene: TRBJ1-5
D gene: TRBD1
V gene: TRBV7-8

CDR3 protein: CASSYIHVNQPQHF
J gene: TRBJ1-5
D gene: .
V gene: TRBV6-4

CDR3 protein: CASSYEVGGTEAFF
J gene: TRBJ1-1
D gene: .
V gene: TRBV6-6